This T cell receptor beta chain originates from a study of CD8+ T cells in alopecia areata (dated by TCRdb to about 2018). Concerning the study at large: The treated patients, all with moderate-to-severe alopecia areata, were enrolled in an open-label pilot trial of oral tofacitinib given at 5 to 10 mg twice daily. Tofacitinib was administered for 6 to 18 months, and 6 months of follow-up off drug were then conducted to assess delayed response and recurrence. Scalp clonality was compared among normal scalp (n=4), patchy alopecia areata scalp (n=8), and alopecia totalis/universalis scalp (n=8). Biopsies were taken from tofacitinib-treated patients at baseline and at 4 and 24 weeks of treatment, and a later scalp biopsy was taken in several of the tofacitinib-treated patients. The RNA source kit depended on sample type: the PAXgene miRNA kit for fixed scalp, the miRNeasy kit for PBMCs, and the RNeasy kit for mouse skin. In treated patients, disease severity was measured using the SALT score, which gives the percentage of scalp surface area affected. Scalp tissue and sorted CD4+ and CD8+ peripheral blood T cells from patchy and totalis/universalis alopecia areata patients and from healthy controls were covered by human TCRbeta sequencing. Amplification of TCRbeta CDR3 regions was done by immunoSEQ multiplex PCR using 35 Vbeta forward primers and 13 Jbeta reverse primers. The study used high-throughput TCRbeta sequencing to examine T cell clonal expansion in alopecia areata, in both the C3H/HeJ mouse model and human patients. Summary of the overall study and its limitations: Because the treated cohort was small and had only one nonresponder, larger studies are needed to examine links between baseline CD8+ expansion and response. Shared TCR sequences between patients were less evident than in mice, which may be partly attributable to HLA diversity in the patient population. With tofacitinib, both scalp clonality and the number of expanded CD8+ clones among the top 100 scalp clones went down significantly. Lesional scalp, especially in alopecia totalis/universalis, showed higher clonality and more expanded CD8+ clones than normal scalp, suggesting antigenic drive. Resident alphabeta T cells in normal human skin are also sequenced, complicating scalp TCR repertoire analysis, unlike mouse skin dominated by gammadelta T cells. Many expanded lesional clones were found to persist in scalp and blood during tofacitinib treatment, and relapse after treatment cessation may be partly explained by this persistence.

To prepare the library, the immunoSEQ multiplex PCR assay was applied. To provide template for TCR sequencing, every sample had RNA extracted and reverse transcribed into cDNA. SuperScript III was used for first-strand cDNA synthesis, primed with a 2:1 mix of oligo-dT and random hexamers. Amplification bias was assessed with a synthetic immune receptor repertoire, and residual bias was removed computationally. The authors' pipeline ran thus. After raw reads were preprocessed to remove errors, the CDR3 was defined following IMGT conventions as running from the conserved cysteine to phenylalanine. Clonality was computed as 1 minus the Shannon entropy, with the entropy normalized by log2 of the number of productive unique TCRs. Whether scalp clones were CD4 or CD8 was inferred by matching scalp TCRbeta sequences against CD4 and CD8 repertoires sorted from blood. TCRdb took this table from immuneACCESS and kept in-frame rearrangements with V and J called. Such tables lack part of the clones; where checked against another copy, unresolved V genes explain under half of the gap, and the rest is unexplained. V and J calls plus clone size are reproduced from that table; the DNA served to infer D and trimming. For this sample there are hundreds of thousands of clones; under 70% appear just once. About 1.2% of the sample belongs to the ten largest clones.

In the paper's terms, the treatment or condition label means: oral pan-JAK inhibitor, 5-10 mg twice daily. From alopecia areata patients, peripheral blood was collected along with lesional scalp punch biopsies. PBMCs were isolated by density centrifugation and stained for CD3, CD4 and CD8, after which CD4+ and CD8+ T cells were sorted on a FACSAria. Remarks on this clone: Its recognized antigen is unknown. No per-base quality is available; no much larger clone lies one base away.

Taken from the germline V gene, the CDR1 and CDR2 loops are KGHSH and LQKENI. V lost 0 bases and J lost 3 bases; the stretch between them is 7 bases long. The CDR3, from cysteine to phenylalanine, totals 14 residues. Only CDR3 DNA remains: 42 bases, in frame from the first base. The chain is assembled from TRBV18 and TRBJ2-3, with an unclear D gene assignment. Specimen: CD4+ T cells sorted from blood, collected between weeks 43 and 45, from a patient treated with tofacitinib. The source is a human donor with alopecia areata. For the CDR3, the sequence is CASSPPPRTDTQYF. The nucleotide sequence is TGTGCCAGCTCACCACCTCCCAGAACAGATACGCAGTATTTT. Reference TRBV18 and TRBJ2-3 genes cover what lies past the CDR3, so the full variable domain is NAGVMQNPRHLVRRRGQEARLRCSPMKGHSHVYWYRQLPEEGLKFMVYLQKENIIDESGMPKERFSAEFPKEGPSILRIQQVVRGDSAAYFCASSPPPRTDTQYFGPGTRLTVL.